This TCR beta chain was sequenced during a study of cytomegalovirus exposure and HLA in healthy donors. Study background: Early release data held 85 million to 95 million unique TCRs from HLA-typed donors. Whole-study results and caveats: When analyzed later, a missense DCLRE1C variant was found to be linked to TCR beta V- and J-gene trimming. Most subjects' HLA-A and HLA-B alleles were reportedly predicted from TCR beta sequences. Later on, analysis showed that most CMV-associated TCR beta chains appeared to be HLA-restricted.

As regards this clone: What it binds is not known.

The PCR had 60 Vbeta and 13 Jbeta primers. Method: immunoSEQ multiplex PCR; TCRdb's copy keeps in-frame clones and lacks some. The data contain about 120,000 clones, 80% of them singletons. The sequence was collected from a female donor in good health and CMV-seropositive. Sequencing was done on a sample of PBMCs.

The CDR3 reads CASSLGGAHNEQFF. CDR3 nucleotide sequence: TGTGCCAGCAGCTTAGGGGGGGCCCACAATGAGCAGTTCTTC. The chain combines TRBV7-3 with TRBJ2-1, with a tentative D call TRBD2 (7 bases). V was shortened by 2 bases and J by 5 bases, with 10 bases between the two germline ends. Germline assignment: CDR1 SGHTA and CDR2 FQGTGA. The CDR3 extends over 14 amino acids.